A single sample is the source of the 27 T cell receptor beta chains below, sequenced in a study of blood T cell repertoires in COVID-19. Clones were sequenced by immunoSEQ multiplex PCR, and TCRdb holds only the in-frame ones, with some missing. The sample records 13,000 or so clones, 83% being singletons. Sequencing was done on a sample of peripheral blood. These receptors came from a man between 35 and 55 years old with active or convalescent COVID-19.

The chain couples TRBV28 to TRBJ1-5; the match to TRBD1 covers 7 bases. Germline V CDR1 and CDR2: MDHEN, SYDVKM. V was pared by 4 bases and J by 0 bases, with 15 bases of the junction left unmatched. The CDR3 covers 19 residues. CDR3 sequence (DNA): TGTGCCAGCAGTTCCAATGGCCGGCGGACAGGACATAGCAATCAGCCCCAGCATTTT. Amino acid sequence: CASSSNGRRTGHSNQPQHF.

This chain connects TRBV5-1 to TRBJ2-2; D is uncertain. V shed 3 bases and J shed 0 bases, with 3 bases lying between them. This CDR3 has 13 residues. Germline CDR1 reads SGHRS; CDR2 reads YFSETQ. In nucleotides, the CDR3 is TGCGCCAGCAGCTCAACGAACACCGGGGAGCTGTTTTTT. Protein product: CASSSTNTGELFF.

A remark on this clone: Other DNA sequences of this sample code for an identical CDR3. The J gene is TRBJ2-5, the V gene TRBV9; 10 bases agree with TRBD2. CDR3 length equals 17 residues. Trimming cost V 2 bases and J 5 bases; bases outside gene matches: 12. Germline CDR1 SGDLS, CDR2 YYNGEE. The CDR3 DNA reads TGTGCCAGCAGCGTCCGCCCAGCGGGGGGGCCGGGGGAGACCCAGTACTTC. Protein sequence: CASSVRPAGGPGETQYF.

As DNA, the CDR3 is TGCGCCAGCAGTGAGTCGAGTTCCTACGAGCAGTACTTC. This gives the protein CASSESSSYEQYF. The chain carries TRBV10-1 and TRBJ2-7; no reliable D call. CDR3 length: 13 amino acids. Germline V gene data show CDR1 as WNHNN and CDR2 as SYGVQD (reference sequence). Deletions cut 0 bases from V and 1 base from J, with 4 bases between.

The chain links TRBV2 to TRBJ1-4, with a possible D match to TRBD1 (5 bases). The CDR3 length is 13 residues. Trimming removed 6 bases from V and 7 bases from J, with 12 bases in between. Germline values: CDR1 SNHLY, CDR2 FYNNEI. The chain's CDR3 is CASRGEVGEKLFF. The CDR3 coding sequence is TGTGCCAGCAGAGGGGAGGTCGGTGAAAAACTGTTTTTT. The full variable domain, completed using reference TRBV2 and TRBJ1-4, is EPEVTQTPSHQVTQMGQEVILRCVPISNHLYFYWYRQILGQKVEFLVSFYNNEISEKSEIFDDQFSVERPDGSNFTLKIRSTKLEDSAMYFCASRGEVGEKLFFGSGTQLSVL.

The chain links TRBV9 to TRBJ1-3; no clear D gene. Trimming took off 2 bases at V and 0 bases at J, with 9 bases between the two ends. Germline V gives CDR1 SGDLS, CDR2 YYNGEE. CDR3 length equals 15 residues. The CDR3 nucleotides read TGTGCCAGCAGCGTTGGAGTGAGCTCTGGAAACACCATATATTTT. It is translated as CASSVGVSSGNTIYF.

A few counts support this clone. The rearrangement joins TRBV5-6 to TRBJ1-2; 12 nucleotides align to TRBD1. Unmatched junction bases numbered 5, after V lost 3 bases and J lost 8 bases. This CDR3 is 14 amino acids long. Germline V CDR1 and CDR2: SGHDT, YYEEEE. CDR3 sequence: CASSWGQGARGYTF. CDR3 sequence (DNA): TGTGCCAGCAGCTGGGGACAGGGGGCTCGAGGCTACACCTTC.

The V gene is TRBV19, the J gene TRBJ1-4; possibly TRBD1 for D (5 bases). CDR1 is LNHDA, CDR2 SQIVND, per germline (reference sequence). The CDR3 extends over 17 amino acids. Trimming left V 3 bases short and J 0 bases short, with 14 bases between. As DNA, the CDR3 is TGTGCCAGTAGTATTATGGCAGGGTATGCAACTAATGAAAAACTGTTTTTT. Encoded protein: CASSIMAGYATNEKLFF.

CDR3 nucleotide sequence: TGTGCCTCCAACGGGGACAGGACGGCTAATGAAAAACTGTTTTTT. This translates into CASNGDRTANEKLFF. The rearrangement joins TRBV19 to TRBJ1-4; 8 nucleotides line up with TRBD1. The CDR3 has 15 residues. Germline V gene data show CDR1 as LNHDA and CDR2 as SQIVND (reference sequence). Trimming removed 11 bases from V and 3 bases from J; junction bases left unmatched: 11.

The V call is TRBV7-6, the J call TRBJ2-1, with TRBD2 matching over 10 bases. Germline V gene data show CDR1 as SGHVS and CDR2 as FNYEAQ. V trimming: 5 bases; J trimming: 4 bases; junction bases outside the gene matches: 2. The CDR3 totals 14 residues. The CDR3 DNA follows: TGTGCCAGCAGCGTTAGCGGGGGGTACAATGAGCAGTTCTTC. Translated, it gives CASSVSGGYNEQFF. The full variable domain, rest sourced from reference TRBV7-6 and TRBJ2-1, is GAGVSQSPRYKVTKRGQDVALRCDPISGHVSLYWYRQALGQGPEFLTYFNYEAQQDKSGLPNDRFSAERPEGSISTLTIQRTEQRDSAMYRCASSVSGGYNEQFFGPGTRLTVL.

The V and J genes are TRBV5-4 and TRBJ2-3, with TRBD1 matching over 11 bases. The CDR3 spans 15 residues. V lost 0 bases and J lost 10; bases outside the gene matches: 7. Per the germline V gene, CDR1 is SGHNT and CDR2 is YYREEE (reference sequence). In DNA, the CDR3 is TGTGCCAGCAGCTTGGTGGGACAGGGGGTGAGGCCGCAGTATTTT. Protein product: CASSLVGQGVRPQYF.

This clone was counted once. The V gene is TRBV3-1 (or the pseudogene TRBV3-2), the J gene TRBJ1-3, with D possibly matching TRBD1 (5 bases). The CDR3 is 13 amino acids. Germline lookup yields CDR1 LGHDT and CDR2 YNNKEL (reference sequence). This CDR3 reads CASAGGNGNTIYF. CDR3 nucleotide sequence: TGTGCATCGGCGGGGGGTAATGGAAACACCATATATTTT.

The chain combines TRBV9 with TRBJ2-1, with D maybe TRBD2 (6 bases). This CDR3 spans 14 amino acids. Germline lookup yields CDR1 SGDLS and CDR2 YYNGEE. Trimming cost V 0 bases and J 6 bases, with 10 bases left between them. CDR3 sequence (DNA): TGTGCCAGCAGCGTAGGCGGCGGGACCAATGAGCAGTTCTTC. This encodes CASSVGGGTNEQFF.

This clone came up once. The chain couples TRBV19 to TRBJ2-1, with 9 bases identical to TRBD1. V lost 6 bases and J lost 8; bases outside the gene matches: 14. The germline V gene encodes CDR1 LNHDA and CDR2 SQIVND (reference sequence). This CDR3 contains 16 residues. The CDR3 bases are TGTGCCAGTAGCAGAAGACCGGGACAGGGTCCCCATGAGCAGTTCTTC. It yields the protein CASSRRPGQGPHEQFF.

The chain employs TRBV2 and TRBJ2-7; 9 nucleotides line up with TRBD1. Germline lookup yields CDR1 SNHLY and CDR2 FYNNEI. This CDR3 spans 14 amino acids. V trimming: 6 bases; J trimming: 4 bases; junction bases outside the gene matches: 7. This chain's CDR3 is CASSERQGGYEQYF. The CDR3 DNA is TGTGCCAGCAGCGAAAGACAGGGGGGTTACGAGCAGTACTTC.

This chain joins TRBV5-1 and TRBJ2-5; TRBD2 aligns across 7 bases. V was clipped by 4 bases and J by 3 bases; unmatched bases: 9. This CDR3 region has 15 residues. The germline gives CDR1 SGHRS, CDR2 YFSETQ. The CDR3 spells CASSPVAGREETQYF. The DNA for the CDR3 is TGCGCCAGCAGCCCCGTTGCGGGGAGGGAAGAGACCCAGTACTTC.

The rearrangement joins TRBV3-1 (or the pseudogene TRBV3-2) to TRBJ1-1, with no clear D. The CDR3 contains 14 residues. Deletions cut 4 bases from V and 0 bases from J, with 9 bases between. CDR1 LGHDT and CDR2 YNNKEL come from the germline V gene (reference sequence). CDR3 in DNA: TGTGCCAGCAGCCGTTCAGTAATGAACACTGAAGCTTTCTTT. Protein product: CASSRSVMNTEAFF.

V is TRBV7-7 and J is TRBJ2-1; no reliable D call. The CDR3 runs to 16 residues. CDR1 and CDR2 (germline): SSHAT, FNYEAQ (reference sequence). Trimming left V 1 base short and J 2 bases short, with 12 bases between. Written as DNA, the CDR3 is TGTGCCAGCAGCTTAGATTTTGAGCTAACCTACAATGAGCAGTTCTTC. It translates to CASSLDFELTYNEQFF.

The chain recombines TRBV2 with TRBJ1-2, with TRBD1 as a possible D gene (6 bases). V lost 9 bases, J lost 8 bases, and 22 bases lay in between. This CDR3 comprises 14 residues. CDR1 is SNHLY and CDR2 is FYNNEI in the germline V gene. The DNA for the CDR3 is TGTGCCAGACAACAGGGCCCCAGTTCATACGGCTACACCTTC. It is translated as CARQQGPSSYGYTF.

This chain joins TRBV3-1 (or the pseudogene TRBV3-2) and TRBJ2-7; D gene unclear. Trimming removed 3 bases at V and 5 bases at J, with 14 bases between. The germline gives CDR1 LGHDT, CDR2 YNNKEL (reference sequence). The CDR3 is made up of 14 amino acids. The CDR3 loop reads CASSHGTRPNEQYF. In DNA form, the CDR3 reads TGTGCCAGCAGCCACGGTACGAGGCCGAACGAGCAGTACTTC.

The chain employs TRBV27 and TRBJ1-5; D may be TRBD1 (6 bases). In germline, CDR1 is MNHEY, CDR2 SMNVEV (reference sequence). With 4 bases removed from V and 5 bases from J, the gap between germline ends came to 21 bases. The CDR3 loop spans 17 amino acids. CDR3: CASSSIPPGGGHQPQHF. As DNA, the CDR3 is TGTGCCAGCAGTTCCATCCCCCCGGGGGGCGGTCATCAGCCCCAGCATTTT.

The chain links TRBV5-5 to TRBJ1-5, with a weak D call TRBD1 (6 bases). Germline V gives CDR1 SGHKS, CDR2 YYEKEE (reference sequence). CDR3 size: 13 residues. Deletions cut 4 bases from V and 8 bases from J, with 13 bases between. CDR3 bases: TGTGCCAGCAGCCAACAGGGTCGCGAGCCCCAGCATTTT. Translating it yields CASSQQGREPQHF.

The chain links TRBV28 to TRBJ1-2, with D perhaps matching TRBD1 (5 bases). Germline loops: CDR1 MDHEN, CDR2 SYDVKM. The ends were cut back, 5 bases at V and 0 bases at J, with 16 bases in the middle. CDR3 size: 16 residues. This CDR3 reads CASSPRALRTNYGYTF. The CDR3 bases are TGTGCCAGCAGTCCCAGGGCTCTTCGCACTAACTATGGCTACACCTTC.

The chain is built from TRBV18 and TRBJ1-5; no clear D. The CDR3 contains 14 residues. Trimming shortened V by 5 bases and J by 0 bases, and 8 bases separated the two germline ends. Germline CDR1 is KGHSH and CDR2 is LQKENI. CDR3 DNA: TGTGCCAGCTCAGGGCAGGATAGCAATCAGCCCCAGCATTTT. Its protein product is CASSGQDSNQPQHF.

This chain uses TRBV5-6 with TRBJ1-1; tentatively, D is TRBD1 (5 bases). There are 14 residues in the CDR3. Germline assignment: CDR1 SGHDT and CDR2 YYEEEE. V dropped 3 bases and J dropped 4 bases, with 13 bases sitting between them. CDR3 nucleotides: TGTGCCAGCAGCTGGGGGAGGGGCGGCACTGAAGCTTTCTTT. It encodes CASSWGRGGTEAFF.

This sequence joins TRBV2 and TRBJ1-4; D not resolved. The CDR3 runs 20 residues. Deletions cut 7 bases from V and 0 bases from J, with 27 bases between. The germline CDR1 and CDR2 sequences are SNHLY and FYNNEI. CDR3 nucleotide sequence: TGTGCCAGCAAATCCCACACCAGAACGACATCCATCTCAACTAATGAAAAACTGTTTTTT. It yields the protein CASKSHTRTTSISTNEKLFF.

The genes are TRBV27 and TRBJ1-4, with D tentatively TRBD1 (6 bases). CDR1 is MNHEY and CDR2 is SMNVEV in the germline V gene (reference sequence). This CDR3 is built from 15 residues. Trimming removed 5 bases from V and 7 bases from J, with 17 bases in between. The CDR3 protein is CASSPGQGGGEKLFF. The CDR3 bases are TGTGCCAGCAGTCCAGGACAAGGGGGGGGTGAAAAACTGTTTTTT. Full variable domain (missing parts from reference TRBV27 and TRBJ1-4): EAQVTQNPRYLITVTGKKLTVTCSQNMNHEYMSWYRQDPGLGLRQIYYSMNVEVTDKGDVPEGYKVSRKEKRNFPLILESPSPNQTSLYFCASSPGQGGGEKLFFGSGTQLSVL.